This T cell receptor beta chain was identified during a study of metastatic and nonmetastatic thyroid tumors. Study overall: Blood and tumor or nodule tissue repertoires from malignant and benign thyroid patients were compared. General study results and limits: In blood and tumor, TCR beta diversity was reportedly significantly higher in malignant thyroid tumors than in benign nodules.

Source study methods: The authors used CDR3 differences across clinicopathological groups to build a distant-metastasis classifier for papillary thyroid cancer. TCRdb re-clonotyped the PCR reads via MiXCR. These V and J calls originate from TCRdb's pipeline instead of the authors' own analysis. Of approximately 79,000 clones listed, around 9.1% were seen once; the top ten hold under 9%. Notes on this clone: What it binds is unknown.

Not a single patient had been given any form of treatment at any point before undergoing thyroid surgery. The source of this sequence is a female donor with papillary thyroid cancer or a benign thyroid nodule (not recorded which). Some clones in this sample may be carry-over from other donors' samples. Sequencing was performed on blood.

CDR3 bases: TGTGCCAGCAGTTACTCGGGCCGGCTTGACTACACCTTC. Translation gives CASSYSGRLDYTF. This sequence joins TRBV6-5 and TRBJ1-2; D not certain. This CDR3 spans 13 amino acids. Germline CDR1 MNHEY, CDR2 SVGAGI. Between the trimmed V and J ends, which lost 0 bases and 10 bases, there was a span of 12 bases.